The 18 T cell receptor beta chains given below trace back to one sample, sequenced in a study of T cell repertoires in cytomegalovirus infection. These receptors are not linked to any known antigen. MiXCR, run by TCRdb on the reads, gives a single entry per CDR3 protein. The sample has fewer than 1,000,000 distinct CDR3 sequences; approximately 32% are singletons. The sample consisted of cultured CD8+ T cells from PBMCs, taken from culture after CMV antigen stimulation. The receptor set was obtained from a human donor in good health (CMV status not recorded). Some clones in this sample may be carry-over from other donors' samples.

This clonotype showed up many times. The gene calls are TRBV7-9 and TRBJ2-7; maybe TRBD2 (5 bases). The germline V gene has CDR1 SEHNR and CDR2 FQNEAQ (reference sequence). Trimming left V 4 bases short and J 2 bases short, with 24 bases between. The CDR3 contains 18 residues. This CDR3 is CASSSTDSFKRNPYEQYF. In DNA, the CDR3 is TGTGCCAGCAGCTCCACAGATTCTTTTAAGCGGAACCCCTACGAGCAGTACTTC. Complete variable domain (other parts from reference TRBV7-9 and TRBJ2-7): DTGVSQNPRHKITKRGQNVTFRCDPISEHNRLYWYRQTLGQGPEFLTYFQNEAQLEKSRLLSDRFSAERPKGSFSTLEIQRTEQGDSAMYLCASSSTDSFKRNPYEQYFGPGTRLTVT.

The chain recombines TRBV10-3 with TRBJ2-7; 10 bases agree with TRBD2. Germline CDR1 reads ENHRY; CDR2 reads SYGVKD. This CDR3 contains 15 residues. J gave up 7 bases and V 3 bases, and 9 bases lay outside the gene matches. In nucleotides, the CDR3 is TGTGCCATCAGTGACCCTAGCGGGAGCCCTTTGGAGCAGTACGTC. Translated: CAISDPSGSPLEQYV.

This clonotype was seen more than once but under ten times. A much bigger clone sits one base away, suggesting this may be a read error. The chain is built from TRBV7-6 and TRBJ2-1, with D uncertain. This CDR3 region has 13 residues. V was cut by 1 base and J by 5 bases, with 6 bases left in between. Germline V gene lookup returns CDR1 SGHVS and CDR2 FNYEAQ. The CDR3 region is CASSLGVDNEQFF. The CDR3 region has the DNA TGTGCCAGCAGCTTAGGGGTTGACAATGAGCAGTTCTTC.

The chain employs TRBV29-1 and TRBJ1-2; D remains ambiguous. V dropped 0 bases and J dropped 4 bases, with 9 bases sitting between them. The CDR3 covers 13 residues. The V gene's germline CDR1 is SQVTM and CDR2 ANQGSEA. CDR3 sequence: CSVEDEGRYGYTF. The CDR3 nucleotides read TGCAGCGTTGAAGACGAGGGCCGCTATGGCTACACCTTC.

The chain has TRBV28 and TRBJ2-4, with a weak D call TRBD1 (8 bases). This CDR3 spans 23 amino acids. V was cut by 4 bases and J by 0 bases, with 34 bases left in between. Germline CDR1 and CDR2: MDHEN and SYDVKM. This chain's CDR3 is CASSSIVDREGANNTLAKNIQYF. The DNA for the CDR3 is TGTGCCAGCAGTTCAATAGTGGACAGGGAGGGTGCTAACAACACTTTAGCCAAAAACATTCAGTACTTC.

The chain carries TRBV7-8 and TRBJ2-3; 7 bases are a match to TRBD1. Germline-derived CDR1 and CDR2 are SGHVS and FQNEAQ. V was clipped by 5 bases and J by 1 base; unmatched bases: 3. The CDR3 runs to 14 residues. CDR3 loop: CASSRDRRTDTQYF. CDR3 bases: TGTGCCAGCAGCCGGGACAGACGCACAGATACGCAGTATTTT. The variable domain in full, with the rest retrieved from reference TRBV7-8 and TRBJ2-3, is GAGVSQSPRYKVAKRGQDVALRCDPISGHVSLFWYQQALGQGPEFLTYFQNEAQLDKSGLPSDRFFAERPEGSVSTLKIQRTQQEDSAVYLCASSRDRRTDTQYFGPGTRLTVL.

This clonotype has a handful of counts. CDR3 nucleotides: TGTGCCATCAGTGAGTCCATGAATCGAGGCTATGGCTACACCTTC. Protein sequence: CAISESMNRGYGYTF. This chain uses TRBV10-3 with TRBJ1-2; D unresolved. CDR1 ENHRY and CDR2 SYGVKD come from the germline V gene. V lost 0 bases to trimming and J lost 4 bases, with 12 bases between them. The CDR3 runs to 15 residues.

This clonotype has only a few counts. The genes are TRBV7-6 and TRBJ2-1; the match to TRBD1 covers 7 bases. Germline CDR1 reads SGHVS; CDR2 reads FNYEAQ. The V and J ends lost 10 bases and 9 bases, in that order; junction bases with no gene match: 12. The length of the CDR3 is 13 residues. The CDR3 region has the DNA TGTGCCACTGAGGGGGCTGGGTTAGGTGAGCAGTTCTTC. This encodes CATEGAGLGEQFF.

The CDR3: CASSFGSLINSPLHF. The CDR3 DNA sequence: TGTGCCAGCAGTTTCGGCAGTCTGATTAATTCACCCCTCCACTTT. This chain joins TRBV27 and TRBJ1-6, with D hard to call. The germline V and J ends were trimmed by 3 bases and 6 bases, with 12 bases remaining between them. This CDR3 is 15 amino acids long. The germline V gene encodes CDR1 MNHEY and CDR2 SMNVEV (reference sequence).

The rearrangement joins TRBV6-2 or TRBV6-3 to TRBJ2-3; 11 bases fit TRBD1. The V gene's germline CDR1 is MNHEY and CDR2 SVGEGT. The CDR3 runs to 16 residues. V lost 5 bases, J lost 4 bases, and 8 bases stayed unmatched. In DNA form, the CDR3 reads TGTGCCAGCAGTGCCCGGGACAGGGGGATTGCAGATACGCAGTATTTT. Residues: CASSARDRGIADTQYF.

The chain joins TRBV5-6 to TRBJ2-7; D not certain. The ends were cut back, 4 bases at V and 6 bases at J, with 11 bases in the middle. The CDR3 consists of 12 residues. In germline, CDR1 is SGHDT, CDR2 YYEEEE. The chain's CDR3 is CASSPRSGEQYV. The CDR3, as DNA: TGTGCCAGCAGCCCCAGGAGTGGCGAGCAGTACGTC.

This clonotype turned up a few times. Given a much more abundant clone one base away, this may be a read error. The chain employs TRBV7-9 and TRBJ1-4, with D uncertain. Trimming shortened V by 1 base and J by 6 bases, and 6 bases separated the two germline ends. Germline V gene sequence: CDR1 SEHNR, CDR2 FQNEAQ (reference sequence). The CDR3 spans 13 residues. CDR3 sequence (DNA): TGTGCCAGCAGCTTAGACCGATATGAAAAACTGTTTTTT. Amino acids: CASSLDRYEKLFF. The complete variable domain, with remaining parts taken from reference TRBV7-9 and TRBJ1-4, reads DTGVSQNPRHKITKRGQNVTFRCDPISEHNRLYWYRQTLGQGPEFLTYFQNEAQLEKSRLLSDRFSAERPKGSFSTLEIQRTEQGDSAMYLCASSLDRYEKLFFGSGTQLSVL.

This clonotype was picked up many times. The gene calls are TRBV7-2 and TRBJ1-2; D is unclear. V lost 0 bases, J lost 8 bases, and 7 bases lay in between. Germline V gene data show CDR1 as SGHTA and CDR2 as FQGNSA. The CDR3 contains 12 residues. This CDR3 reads CASSLAQLGYTF. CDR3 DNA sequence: TGTGCCAGCAGCTTAGCCCAACTCGGCTACACCTTC. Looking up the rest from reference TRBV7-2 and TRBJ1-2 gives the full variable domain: GAGVSQSPSNKVTEKGKDVELRCDPISGHTALYWYRQSLGQGLEFLIYFQGNSAPDKSGLPSDRFSAERTGGSVSTLTIQRTQQEDSAVYLCASSLAQLGYTFGSGTRLTVV.

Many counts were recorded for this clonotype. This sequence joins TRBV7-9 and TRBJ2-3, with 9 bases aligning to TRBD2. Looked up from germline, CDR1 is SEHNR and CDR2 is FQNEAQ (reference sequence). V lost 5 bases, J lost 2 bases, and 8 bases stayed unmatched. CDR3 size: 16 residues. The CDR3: CASSRRTSVYTDTQYF. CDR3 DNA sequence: TGTGCCAGCAGCCGAAGGACTAGCGTATACACAGATACGCAGTATTTT.

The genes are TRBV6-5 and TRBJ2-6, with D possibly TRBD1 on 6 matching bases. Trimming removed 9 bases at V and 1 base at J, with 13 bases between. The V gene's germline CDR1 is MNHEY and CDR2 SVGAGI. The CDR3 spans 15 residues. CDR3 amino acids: CASKPQGSGANVLTF. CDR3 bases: TGTGCCAGTAAACCACAGGGATCTGGGGCCAACGTCCTGACTTTC.

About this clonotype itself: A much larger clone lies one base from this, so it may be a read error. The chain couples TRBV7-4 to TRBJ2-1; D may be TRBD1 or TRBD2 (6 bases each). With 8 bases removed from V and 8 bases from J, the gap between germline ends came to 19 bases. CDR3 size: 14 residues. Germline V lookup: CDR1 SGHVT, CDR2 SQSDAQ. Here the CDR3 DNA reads TGTGCCAGCGGCACTCACGTCGGGGGCGATGAGCAGTTCTTC. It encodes CASGTHVGGDEQFF.

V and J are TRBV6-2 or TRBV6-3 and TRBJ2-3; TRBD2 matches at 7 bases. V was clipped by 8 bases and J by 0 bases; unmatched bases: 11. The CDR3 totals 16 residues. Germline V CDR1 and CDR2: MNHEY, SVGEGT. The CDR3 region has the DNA TGTGCCAGCGTCAGAACTAGCGAACCTAGCACAGATACGCAGTATTTT. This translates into CASVRTSEPSTDTQYF.

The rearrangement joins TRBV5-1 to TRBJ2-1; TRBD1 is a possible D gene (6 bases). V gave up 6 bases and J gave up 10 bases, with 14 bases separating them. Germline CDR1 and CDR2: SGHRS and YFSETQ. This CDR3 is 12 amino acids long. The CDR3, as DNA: TGCGCCAGCACCCCTGGACAGCCGGAGCAGTTCTTC. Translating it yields CASTPGQPEQFF.